These T cell receptor beta chains were read from a single sample in a study of T cells in Graves' hyperthyroidism and ophthalmopathy. Using its own MiXCR run on the multiplex PCR reads, TCRdb lists one record per CDR3 protein. The sample consists of about 320,000 distinct CDR3 sequences, 16% of them appearing once. Material for sequencing was blood. These receptors all stem from a man under 40 with Graves' hyperthyroidism. Both conserved end residues are part of each CDR3. Fields, in order: D gene, clone size, J gene, V gene, CDR3 length, CDR3 protein, CDR3 DNA. D genes are given only for firm matches. Expanded clones are given a class, and other clones once, few, many or no size at all.

TRBD2 | NA | TRBJ2-5 | TRBV5-1 | 17 | CASSLEGGGRAEETQYF | TGCGCCAGCAGCTTGGAAGGCGGCGGGAGGGCCGAGGAGACCCAGTACTTC
TRBD1 | few | TRBJ1-2 | TRBV5-1 | 13 | CASRQGATYGYTF | TGCGCCAGCAGACAGGGGGCCACCTATGGCTACACCTTC
NA | NA | TRBJ2-1 | TRBV10-2 | 15 | CASSESGDRYNEQFF | TGCGCCAGCAGTGAGTCGGGAGATAGATACAATGAGCAGTTCTTC
NA | many | TRBJ1-1 | TRBV19 | 14 | CASSIDAGNPEAFF | TGTGCCAGTAGTATAGACGCAGGGAACCCTGAAGCTTTCTTT
TRBD1 | NA | TRBJ1-2 | TRBV10-3 | 15 | CAIGQGYNKNYGYTF | TGTGCCATCGGACAGGGGTATAATAAGAACTATGGCTACACCTTC
NA | NA | TRBJ2-3 | TRBV9 | 14 | CASDRQGYTDTQYF | TGTGCCAGCGACCGCCAGGGATACACAGATACGCAGTATTTT
NA | many | TRBJ1-4 | TRBV7-9 | 15 | CASSNYRDRGEKLFF | TGTGCCAGCAGCAACTACAGGGACCGAGGGGAAAAACTGTTTTTT
NA | many | TRBJ2-2 | TRBV28 | 13 | CASSLPTPGELFF | TGTGCCAGCAGTTTGCCCACCCCCGGGGAGCTGTTTTTT
NA | many | TRBJ2-7 | TRBV30 | 12 | CAWSVQDYEQYF | TGTGCCTGGAGTGTACAGGATTACGAGCAGTACTTC
NA | few | TRBJ2-1 | TRBV29-1 | 13 | CSVESPGEDEQFF | TGCAGCGTTGAGTCTCCGGGAGAGGATGAGCAGTTCTTC
TRBD2 | few | TRBJ2-7 | TRBV4-1 | 17 | CASSQDPRLAREFEQYF | TGCGCCAGCAGCCAAGACCCCCGACTAGCGCGGGAGTTTGAGCAGTACTTC
TRBD1 | NA | TRBJ2-3 | TRBV24-1 | 15 | CATSDTGQGTDTQYF | TGTGCCACCAGTGATACTGGACAGGGCACAGATACGCAGTATTTT
NA | few | TRBJ2-5 | TRBV3-1 | 13 | CASSPGLGETQYF | TGTGCCAGCAGCCCAGGCCTGGGCGAGACCCAGTACTTC
TRBD2 | many | TRBJ2-7 | TRBV11-2 | 13 | CASSETSSYEQYF | TGTGCCAGCAGCGAGACTAGCAGCTACGAGCAGTACTTC
TRBD2 | NA | TRBJ2-1 | TRBV10-3 | 17 | CAISLGTSGRPVGEQFF | TGTGCCATCAGTCTTGGGACTAGCGGGAGGCCCGTTGGTGAGCAGTTCTTC
TRBD1 | few | TRBJ2-7 | TRBV27 | 14 | CASSLRDRGIEQYF | TGTGCCAGCAGTCTCCGGGACAGGGGCATCGAGCAGTACTTC
TRBD1 | few | TRBJ1-5 | TRBV7-2 | 15 | CASSPFEGASQPQHF | TGTGCCAGCAGCCCCTTTGAGGGGGCCAGCCAGCCCCAGCATTTT
TRBD1 | few | TRBJ1-1 | TRBV27 | 12 | CATRGTPTEAFF | TGTGCCACCAGGGGGACTCCCACTGAAGCTTTCTTT
NA | few | TRBJ2-1 | TRBV18 | 12 | CASSHDNNEQFF | TGTGCCAGCTCTCATGATAACAATGAGCAGTTCTTC
TRBD1 | many | TRBJ1-2 | TRBV20-1 | 17 | CSARDRGTGGANYGYTF | TGCAGTGCTAGAGACCGTGGCACAGGGGGCGCGAACTATGGCTACACCTTC
TRBD1 | NA | TRBJ1-5 | TRBV6-1 | 15 | CASSGLRQGGQPQHF | TGTGCCAGCAGTGGCCTACGACAGGGAGGACAGCCCCAGCATTTT
NA | many | TRBJ2-7 | TRBV5-1 | 16 | CASSPYGQRYSYEQYF | TGCGCCAGCAGCCCTTACGGACAGCGCTATTCCTACGAGCAGTACTTC
TRBD1 | few | TRBJ1-5 | TRBV24-1 | 17 | CATPGDRGFFEDQPQHF | TGTGCCACCCCTGGGGACAGGGGCTTCTTTGAGGATCAGCCCCAGCATTTT
TRBD1 | many | TRBJ1-2 | TRBV12-3/TRBV12-4 | 12 | CAIRTGGLGYTF | TGTGCCATCCGGACAGGGGGCTTGGGCTACACCTTC
TRBD2 | many | TRBJ2-3 | TRBV20-1 | 16 | CSARVPGTSGTGTQYF | TGCAGTGCTAGAGTACCCGGGACTAGCGGGACGGGTACGCAGTATTTT